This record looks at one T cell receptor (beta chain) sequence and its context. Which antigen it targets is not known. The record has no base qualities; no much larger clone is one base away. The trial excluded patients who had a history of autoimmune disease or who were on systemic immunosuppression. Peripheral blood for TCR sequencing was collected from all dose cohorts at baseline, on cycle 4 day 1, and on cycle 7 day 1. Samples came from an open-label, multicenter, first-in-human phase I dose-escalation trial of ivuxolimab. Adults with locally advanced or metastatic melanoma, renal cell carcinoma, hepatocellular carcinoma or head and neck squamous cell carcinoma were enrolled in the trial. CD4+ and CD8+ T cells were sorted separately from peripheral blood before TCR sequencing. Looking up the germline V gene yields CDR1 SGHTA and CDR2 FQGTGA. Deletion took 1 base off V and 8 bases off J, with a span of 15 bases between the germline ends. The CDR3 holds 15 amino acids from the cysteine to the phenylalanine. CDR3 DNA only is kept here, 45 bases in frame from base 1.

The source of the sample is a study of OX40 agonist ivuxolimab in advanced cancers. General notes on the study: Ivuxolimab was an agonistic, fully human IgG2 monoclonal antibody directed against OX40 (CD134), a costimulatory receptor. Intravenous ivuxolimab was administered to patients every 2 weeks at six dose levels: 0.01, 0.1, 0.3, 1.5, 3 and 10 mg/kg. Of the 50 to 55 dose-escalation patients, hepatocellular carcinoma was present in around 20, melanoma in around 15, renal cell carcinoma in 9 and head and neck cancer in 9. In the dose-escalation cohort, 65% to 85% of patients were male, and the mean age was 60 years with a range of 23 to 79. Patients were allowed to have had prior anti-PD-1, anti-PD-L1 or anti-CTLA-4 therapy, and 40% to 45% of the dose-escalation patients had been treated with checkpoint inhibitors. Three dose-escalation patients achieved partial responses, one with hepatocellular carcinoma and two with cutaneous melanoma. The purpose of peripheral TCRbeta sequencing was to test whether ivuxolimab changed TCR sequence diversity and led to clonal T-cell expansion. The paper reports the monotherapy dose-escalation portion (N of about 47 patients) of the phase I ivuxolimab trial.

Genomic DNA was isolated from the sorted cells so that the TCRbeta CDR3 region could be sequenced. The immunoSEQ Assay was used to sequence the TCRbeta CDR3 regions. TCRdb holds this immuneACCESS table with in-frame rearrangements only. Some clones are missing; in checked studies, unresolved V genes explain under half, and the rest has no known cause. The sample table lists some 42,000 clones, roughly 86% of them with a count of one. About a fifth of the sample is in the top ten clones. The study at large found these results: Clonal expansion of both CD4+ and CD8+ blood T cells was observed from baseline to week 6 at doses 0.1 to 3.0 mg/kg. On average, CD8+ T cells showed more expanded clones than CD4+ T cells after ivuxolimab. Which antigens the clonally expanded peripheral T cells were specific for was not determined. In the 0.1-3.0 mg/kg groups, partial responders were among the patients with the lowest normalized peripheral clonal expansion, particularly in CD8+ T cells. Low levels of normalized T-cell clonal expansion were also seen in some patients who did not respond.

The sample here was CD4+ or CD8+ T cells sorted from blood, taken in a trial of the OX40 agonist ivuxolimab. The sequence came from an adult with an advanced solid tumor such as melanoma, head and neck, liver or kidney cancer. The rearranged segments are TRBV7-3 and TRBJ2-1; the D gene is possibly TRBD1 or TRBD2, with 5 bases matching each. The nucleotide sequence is TGTGCCAGCAGCTTAAATGGTCCGGGGCAGGATGAGCAGTTCTTC. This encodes CASSLNGPGQDEQFF.